This TCR beta chain was sequenced during a study of glioma-infiltrating T cells after dendritic cell vaccination (dated by TCRdb to 2016 to 2018). About the full investigation: Of the approximately 15 glioblastoma patients in the cohort, all drawn from Phase I and II dendritic cell vaccination trials, 9 were newly diagnosed and 6 had recurrent disease. Between the early 2000s and the early 2010s, the patients were given dendritic cell vaccination pulsed with autologous tumor lysate. The vaccine consisted of monocyte-derived dendritic cells cultured less than eight days with IL-4 and GM-CSF, then pulsed overnight with autologous tumor lysate. Three intradermal dendritic cell vaccine injections were administered to patients at biweekly intervals in the arm below the axilla. In glioblastoma patients vaccinated with dendritic cells, deep sequencing of TCR beta CDR3 regions served to measure the amount of tumor-infiltrating lymphocytes and to compare repertoires between tumor and blood. Survival after dendritic cell vaccination was correlated with TCR sequencing metrics such as TIL content and the overlap between tumor and blood repertoires. The full study reports these points: The three-group TCR overlap response model was characterized as speculative, and prospective validation of the model was stated to be required. The cohort was small and heterogeneous, few patients had complete blood and tumor sets, and even fewer had initial-recurrent tumor pairs. Longer time to progression and overall survival after dendritic cell vaccination were predicted by higher estimated pretreatment TIL content. TCR clonality showed no direct relationship with survival, which suggests that a diverse polyclonal response may be important.

TCRB CDR3 regions were amplified from 1.5 to 2.5 ug genomic DNA, or all available DNA if less, using the immunoSEQ assay. The multiplex PCR relied on 60 forward primers for TCR V beta segments and 13 reverse primers for J beta segments. Synthetic control templates were spiked into each sample at limiting dilution to estimate reads per starting template. Sequencing produced 87 bp reads on the Illumina HiSeq System. The original pipeline was this. PCR and sequencing errors were removed by merging closely related sequences with a nearest neighbor algorithm. TCR overlap was defined as the percentage of unique tumor TCR beta sequences that were also present in the same patient's peripheral blood. As stored in TCRdb, this immuneACCESS dataset retains in-frame rearrangements with V and J assigned. A fraction of the clones does not appear; measured against another copy, unresolved V genes explain less than half of the discrepancy, and the remainder lacks a known reason. V, J and clone size derive from that table, while D and trimming were established from the DNA sequence. The sample table contains about 50,000 clones; only one count was recorded for 85% to 90% of them. The ten top clones hold about an eighth of the sample.

For this clone: It has no known antigen specificity. No clone much larger than this one lies a single base away; base qualities are absent.

Patients were selected on the basis of adequate residual fresh-frozen tumor tissue and more than two years of available survival data. Although molecular status otherwise differed among the glioblastoma patients, no patient had an isocitrate dehydrogenase mutation. PBMC were collected before vaccination, two weeks after the third vaccination, and at tumor progression if tumor progression occurred. The Qiagen DNeasy Blood extraction Kit was used to extract genomic DNA. The cysteine opens and the phenylalanine closes a CDR3 of 17 amino acids. The DNA shown is the 51-base CDR3, in frame from base 1. The germline V gene specifies SGHTA as CDR1 and FQGNSA as CDR2. The V and J ends are trimmed by 6 bases and 1 base, leaving 21 bases between them.

This receptor was taken from a human donor with glioblastoma. This sample comprised blood, obtained before dendritic cell vaccination. The chain is made from TRBV7-2 and TRBJ1-1; TRBD1 is perhaps the D gene, given 6 matching bases. The CDR3 loop reads CASRPREGEPRNTEAFF. The DNA sequence is as follows: TGTGCCAGCAGACCCCGGGAGGGGGAGCCGCGGAACACTGAAGCTTTCTTT.